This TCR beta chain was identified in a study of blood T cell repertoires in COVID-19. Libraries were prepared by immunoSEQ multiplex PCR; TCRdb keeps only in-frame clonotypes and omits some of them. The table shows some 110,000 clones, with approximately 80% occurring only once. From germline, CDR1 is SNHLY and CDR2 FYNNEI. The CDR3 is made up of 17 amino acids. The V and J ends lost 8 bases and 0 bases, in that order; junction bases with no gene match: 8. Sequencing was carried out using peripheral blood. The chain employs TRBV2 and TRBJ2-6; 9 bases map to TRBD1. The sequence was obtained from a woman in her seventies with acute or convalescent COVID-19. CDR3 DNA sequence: TGTGCCAGCCACCCGGGACAGGGTGCCTCTGGGGCCAACGTCCTGACTTTC. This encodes CASHPGQGASGANVLTF.